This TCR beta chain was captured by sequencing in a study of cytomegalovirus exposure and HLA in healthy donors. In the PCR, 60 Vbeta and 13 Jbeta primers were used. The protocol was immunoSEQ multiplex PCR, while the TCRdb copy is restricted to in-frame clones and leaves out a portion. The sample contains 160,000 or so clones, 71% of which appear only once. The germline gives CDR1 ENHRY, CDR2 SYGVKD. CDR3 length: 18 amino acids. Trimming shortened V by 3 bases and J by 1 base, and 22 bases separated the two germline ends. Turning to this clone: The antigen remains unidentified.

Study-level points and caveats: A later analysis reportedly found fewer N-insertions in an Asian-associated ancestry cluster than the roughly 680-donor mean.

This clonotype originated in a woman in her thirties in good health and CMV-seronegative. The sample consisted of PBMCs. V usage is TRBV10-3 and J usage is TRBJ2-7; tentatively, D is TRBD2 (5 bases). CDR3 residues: CAISDGVVEGPPSYEQYF. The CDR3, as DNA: TGTGCCATCAGTGATGGGGTAGTTGAGGGCCCTCCTTCCTACGAGCAGTACTTC.